The sample holds a few counts of the clone carrying this T cell receptor (beta chain). This sample is drawn from a study of blood T cell repertoires in COVID-19. Overall study context: Acute-phase and convalescent COVID-19 samples originated in the United States, Italy and Spain.

Study processing details: Amplification of reference gene primers provided the estimated nucleated cell counts. Assay: immunoSEQ multiplex PCR; the TCRdb copy retains only in-frame clones and omits some. V, J and clone size are those of that table, while D and trimming were read from the DNA. The sample records 45,000 to 55,000 clones, under 70% being singletons. The ends lost 10 bases at V and 10 bases at J; junction bases unmatched: 6. The CDR3 is 11 residues long. Looked up from germline, CDR1 is SNHLY and CDR2 is FYNNEI. This TCR was sampled from a woman in her seventies with acute or convalescent COVID-19. The chain has TRBV2 and TRBJ2-1, with 8 bases matching TRBD2. Sequenced: peripheral blood. The CDR3 DNA is TGTGCCACCAAGATAGCGGGAGAGCAGTTCTTC. Translating it yields CATKIAGEQFF.